Listed here is a single TCR beta chain. These data are taken from a study of shared clonotypes between healthy human individuals. Background on the study: The donor pool was made up of two women and three men aged 18 to 49. Researchers assigned three CD4 naive, three CD4 memory, two CD8 naive and one CD8 memory plate to each donor.

On sorted subsets, replicate PCRs used 150 to 250 ng DNA, or tens of thousands of T cell genomes. Only in-frame clones appear in the TCRdb table, and some are missing; sequencing was by immunoSEQ multiplex PCR. Here the sample spans around 1.9 million clones, around 95% being singletons. The naive CD8 population came from CD45RO-negative cells selected for CCR7, without terminally differentiated effector memory CD45RA+ cells. Recent acute infections and vaccinations were absent in the healthy HIV-negative adult donors. What was sequenced was naive CD8+ T cells from PBMCs. The source of this sequence is a man between 18 and 29 years old in good health. Some clones in this sample may be carry-over from other donors' samples.

The CDR3 region is CASSPRVVAGGNEQFF. CDR3 coding DNA: TGTGCCAGCAGCCCCCGTGTGGTAGCGGGAGGTAATGAGCAGTTCTTC. The V gene is TRBV9, the J gene TRBJ2-1, with 10 positions matching TRBD2. V was pared by 4 bases and J by 7 bases, with 11 bases of the junction left unmatched. Germline CDR1 and CDR2: SGDLS and YYNGEE. This CDR3 has 16 amino acids.